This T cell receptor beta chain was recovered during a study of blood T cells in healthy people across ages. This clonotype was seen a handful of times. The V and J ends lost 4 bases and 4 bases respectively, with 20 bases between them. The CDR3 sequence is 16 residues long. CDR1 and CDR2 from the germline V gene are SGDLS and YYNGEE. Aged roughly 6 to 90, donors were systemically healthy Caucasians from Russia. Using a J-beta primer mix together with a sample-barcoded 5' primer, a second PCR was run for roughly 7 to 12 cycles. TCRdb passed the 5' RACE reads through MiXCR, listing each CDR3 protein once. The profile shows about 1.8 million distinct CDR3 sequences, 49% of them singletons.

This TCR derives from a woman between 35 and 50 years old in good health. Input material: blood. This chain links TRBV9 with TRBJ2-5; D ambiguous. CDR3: CASSHPVSSYGETQYF. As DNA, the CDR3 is TGTGCCAGCAGCCACCCTGTTTCGAGCTATGGAGAGACCCAGTACTTC.